Detailed here is one T cell receptor (beta chain). Its antigen is unknown. The sample holds no much larger clone one base away, and base qualities are not on file. This sample was included in a study of blood T cell repertoires in COVID-19 (dated by TCRdb to the early 2020s). Background on the whole study: The collaborator samples originated in the United States, Italy and Spain and spanned the acute and convalescent phases of COVID-19. The repertoires were released in a freely available public database intended as a resource for research on the immune response to SARS-CoV-2. Subjects who had been exposed to COVID-19, were actively infected with it, or had recovered from it provided the deeply sampled blood TCRbeta repertoires that made up the dataset. A de-identified subject ID, COVID-19 status, age in years and sex were almost always included in the sample metadata. HLA class I and class II types, where available, came from metadata supplied by the sample provider rather than from assay-based typing. The prospective study material was composed of cDNA or gDNA derived from T cells, B-cell-depleted T cells, or PBMCs. Samples were obtained from the ongoing ImmuneRACE study (first 160 participants) and from 1,254 subjects provided by 6 global collaborators. Points the paper makes about the study in general: The quantity of clinical and demographic metadata differed by source and by participant and was supplied without curation.

The germline V gene (reference sequence) specifies MNHEY as CDR1 and SMNVEV as CDR2. V is cut by 3 bases and J by 1 base, and the space between the germline ends is 7 bases. The CDR3 numbers 14 residues from cysteine through phenylalanine. Only the CDR3 portion is preserved as DNA: 42 bases, with reading frame beginning at the first base. The collaborating institutions used their own protocols to collect whole blood in K2EDTA tubes. For TCRbeta analysis, collaborators shipped samples as frozen whole blood, isolated PBMCs, or DNA extracted from either of those sample types. TCRbeta CDR3 regions were amplified from genomic DNA using the immunoSEQ Assay, a bias-controlled multiplex PCR. In the paper's pipeline: Nucleated cell counts per sample were estimated from amplification of reference gene primers within the assay. Sequence reads were collapsed and filtered to measure the absolute abundance of every unique TCRbeta CDR3 rearrangement. For each sample, productive Simpson clonality was calculated by taking the square root of Simpson's diversity index across productive rearrangements. What TCRdb holds here is the immuneACCESS table cut down to in-frame rearrangements. Part of the clones is not present; checked against another copy, under half of the missing clones reflect an unresolved V gene, and the others are unexplained. V and J calls plus clone size are reproduced from that table; the DNA served to infer D and trimming. The sample includes approximately 80,000 clones, with about 68% observed a single time. The ten largest clonotypes hold approximately 5.7% of the sample.

The origin of this receptor is a man aged 45-65 years with active or convalescent COVID-19. Sequenced material: peripheral blood. Recombination linked TRBV27 to TRBJ1-5; TRBD1 is perhaps the D gene, given 6 matching bases. For the CDR3, the sequence is CASSFGQSNQPQHF. The base sequence is TGTGCCAGCAGTTTCGGACAGAGCAATCAGCCCCAGCATTTT.